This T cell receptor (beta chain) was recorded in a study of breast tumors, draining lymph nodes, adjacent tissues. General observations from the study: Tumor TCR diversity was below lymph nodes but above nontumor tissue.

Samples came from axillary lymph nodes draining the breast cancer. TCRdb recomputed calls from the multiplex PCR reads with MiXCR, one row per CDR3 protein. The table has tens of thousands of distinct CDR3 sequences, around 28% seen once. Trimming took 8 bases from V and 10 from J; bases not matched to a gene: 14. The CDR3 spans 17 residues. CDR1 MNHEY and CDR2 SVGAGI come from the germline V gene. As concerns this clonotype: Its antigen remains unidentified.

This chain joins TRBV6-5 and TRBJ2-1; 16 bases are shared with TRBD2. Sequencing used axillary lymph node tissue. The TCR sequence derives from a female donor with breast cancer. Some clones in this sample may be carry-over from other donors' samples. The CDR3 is CASYQPGTSGRGGEQFF. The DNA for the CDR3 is TGTGCCAGCTATCAACCCGGGACTAGCGGGAGGGGGGGGGAGCAGTTCTTC.